Sequencing of this T cell receptor (beta chain) was carried out in a study of cytomegalovirus exposure and HLA in healthy donors. Vbeta (60) and Jbeta (13) primers were used in the PCR. The protocol was immunoSEQ multiplex PCR, while the TCRdb copy is restricted to in-frame clones and leaves out a portion. The repertoire holds about 160,000 clones, with about four fifths as singletons. V shed 2 bases and J 6 bases; nucleotides not matched to a gene: 7. The CDR3 is 15 residues long. Germline V gene lookup returns CDR1 LGHNA and CDR2 YNFKEQ. This clonotype was obtained from a man younger than 45 in good health and CMV-seronegative. The chain combines TRBV4-2 with TRBJ2-4, with 7 bases matching TRBD1. The sequenced sample was PBMCs. The CDR3 DNA sequence: TGTGCCAGCAGCCAACAGGACAGGACAGGAAACATTCAGTACTTC. Protein sequence: CASSQQDRTGNIQYF.